This TCR beta chain was recovered during a study of T cell repertoires in cytomegalovirus infection. Each CDR3 protein gets one entry after TCRdb re-called the reads with MiXCR. Altogether a few hundred thousand distinct CDR3 sequences are present, roughly an eighth being singletons, with the ten largest covering about 8.7%. This CDR3 is built from 15 residues. V lost 5 bases and J lost 3; bases outside the gene matches: 3. Germline V gives CDR1 SGHTA, CDR2 FQGTGA. This clonotype was seen ten or more times. Specimen: PBMCs. This chain joins TRBV7-3 and TRBJ2-2; TRBD1 agrees at 10 bases. The clonotype was recovered from a human donor in good health (CMV status not recorded). Some clones in this sample may be carry-over from other donors' samples. CDR3 in DNA: TGTGCCAGCAGCGACAGGGGGCGAGACACCGGGGAGCTGTTTTTT. Protein sequence: CASSDRGRDTGELFF.